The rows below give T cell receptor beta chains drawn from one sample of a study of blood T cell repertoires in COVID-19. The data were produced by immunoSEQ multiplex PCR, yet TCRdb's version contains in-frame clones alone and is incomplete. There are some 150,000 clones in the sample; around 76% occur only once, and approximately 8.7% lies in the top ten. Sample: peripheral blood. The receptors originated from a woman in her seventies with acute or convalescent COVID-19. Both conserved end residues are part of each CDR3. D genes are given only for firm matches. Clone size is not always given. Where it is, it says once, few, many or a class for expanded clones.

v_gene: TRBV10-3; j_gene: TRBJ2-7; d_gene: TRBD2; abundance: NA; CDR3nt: TGTGCCATCAGCAACATCGGGAGGAACTACGAGCAGTACTTC; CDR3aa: CAISNIGRNYEQYF
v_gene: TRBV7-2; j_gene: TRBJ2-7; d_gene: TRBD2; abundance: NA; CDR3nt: TGTGCCAGCAGCTCCGGGGGGGGATGGGAGCAGTACTTC; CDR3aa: CASSSGGGWEQYF
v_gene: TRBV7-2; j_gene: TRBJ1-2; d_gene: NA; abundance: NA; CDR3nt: TGTGCCAGCAGCTCCGGGGGGCCCTATGGCTACACCTTC; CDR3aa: CASSSGGPYGYTF
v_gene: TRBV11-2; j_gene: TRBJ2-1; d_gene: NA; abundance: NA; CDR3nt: TGTGCCAGCTCTGGGCCGGGGAATGAGCAGTTCTTC; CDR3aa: CASSGPGNEQFF
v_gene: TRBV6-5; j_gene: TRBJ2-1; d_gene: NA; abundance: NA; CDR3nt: TGTGCCAGCAGTTACCAAAATGAGCAGTTCTTC; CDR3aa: CASSYQNEQFF
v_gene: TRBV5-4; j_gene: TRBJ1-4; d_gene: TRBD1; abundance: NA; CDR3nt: TGTGCCAGCAGCACCCGACAGGGAACTGAAAAACTGTTTTTT; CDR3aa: CASSTRQGTEKLFF
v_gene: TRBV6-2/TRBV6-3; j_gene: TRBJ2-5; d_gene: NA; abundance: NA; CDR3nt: TGTGCCAGCAGTTACTGGACAGCGGCCCAGTACTTC; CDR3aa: CASSYWTAAQYF
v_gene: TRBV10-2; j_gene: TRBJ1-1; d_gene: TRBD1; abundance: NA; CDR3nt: TGCGCCAGCAGCCCCCGGACAGGGTCTGAAGCTTTCTTT; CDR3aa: CASSPRTGSEAFF
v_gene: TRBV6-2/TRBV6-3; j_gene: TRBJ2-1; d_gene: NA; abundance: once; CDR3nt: TGTGCCAGCAGTTTACTTGACAGTGATGAGCAGTTCTTC; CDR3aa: CASSLLDSDEQFF
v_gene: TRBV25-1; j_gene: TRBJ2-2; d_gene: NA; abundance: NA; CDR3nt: TGTGCCAGCAGTGACCAATGGGCGGCGGGGTCTGGCACCGGGGAGCTGTTTTTT; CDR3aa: CASSDQWAAGSGTGELFF
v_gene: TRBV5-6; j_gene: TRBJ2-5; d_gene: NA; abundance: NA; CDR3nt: TGTGCCAGCAGCCCAGGGGCACAAGAGACCCAGTACTTC; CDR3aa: CASSPGAQETQYF
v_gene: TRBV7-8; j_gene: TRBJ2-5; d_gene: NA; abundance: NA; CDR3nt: TGTGCCAGCAGCTTACTGGAGACCCAGTACTTC; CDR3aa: CASSLLETQYF
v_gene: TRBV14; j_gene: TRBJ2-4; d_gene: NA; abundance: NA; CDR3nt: TGTGCCAGCAGCCAAGGGACAGTCACAGGCAAAAACATTCAGTACTTC; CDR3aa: CASSQGTVTGKNIQYF
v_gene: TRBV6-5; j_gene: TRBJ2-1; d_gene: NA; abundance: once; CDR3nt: TGTGCCAGCAGTCCTACAGCAAATGAGCAGTTCTTC; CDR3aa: CASSPTANEQFF
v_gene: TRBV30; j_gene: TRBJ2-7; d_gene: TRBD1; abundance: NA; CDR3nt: TGTGCCTGGTCGGACAGGATCTACGAGCAGTACTTC; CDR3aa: CAWSDRIYEQYF
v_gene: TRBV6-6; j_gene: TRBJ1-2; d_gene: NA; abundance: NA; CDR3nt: TGTGCCAGCAGTTTTACGAGGGAGCGGAGTGGCTACACCTTC; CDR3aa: CASSFTRERSGYTF
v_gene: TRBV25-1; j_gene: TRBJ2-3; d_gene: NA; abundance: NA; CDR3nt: TGTGCCAGCAGTTTGGGTATTGGGACTCCGGGGAATACGCAGTATTTT; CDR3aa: CASSLGIGTPGNTQYF
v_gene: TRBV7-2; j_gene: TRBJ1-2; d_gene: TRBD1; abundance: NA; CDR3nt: TGTGCCAGCAACGACAGGGCGGGTGGCTACACCTTC; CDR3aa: CASNDRAGGYTF
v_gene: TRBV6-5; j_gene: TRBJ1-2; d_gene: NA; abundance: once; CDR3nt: TGTGCCAGCGGAAGGGGACTGGACTATGGCTACACCTTC; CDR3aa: CASGRGLDYGYTF
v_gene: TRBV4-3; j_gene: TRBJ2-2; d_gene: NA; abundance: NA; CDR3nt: TGCGCCAGCAGCCAACTCCCTAACACCGGGGAGCTGTTTTTT; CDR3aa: CASSQLPNTGELFF
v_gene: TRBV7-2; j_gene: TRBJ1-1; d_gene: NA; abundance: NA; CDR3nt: TGTGCCAGCAGCGGGCAGGGTCCCGGGACTGAAGCTTTCTTT; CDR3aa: CASSGQGPGTEAFF
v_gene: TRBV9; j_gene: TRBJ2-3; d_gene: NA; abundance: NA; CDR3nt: TGTGCCAGCAGCGTAGTAGGGGGAGGGTACACAGATACGCAGTATTTT; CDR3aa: CASSVVGGGYTDTQYF
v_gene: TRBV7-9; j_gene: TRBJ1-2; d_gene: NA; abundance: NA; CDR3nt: TGTGCCAGCAGCCTCGCGATGGACTATGGCTACACCTTC; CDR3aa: CASSLAMDYGYTF
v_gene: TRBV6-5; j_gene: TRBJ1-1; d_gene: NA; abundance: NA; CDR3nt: TGTGCCAGCAGTTTGGAACAGCTCATGAACACTGAAGCTTTCTTT; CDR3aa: CASSLEQLMNTEAFF
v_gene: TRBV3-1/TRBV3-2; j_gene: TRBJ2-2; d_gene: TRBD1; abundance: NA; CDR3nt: TGTGCCAGCAGCCACCCTAAGGGGACAGCCAGGACCGGGGAGCTGTTTTTT; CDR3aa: CASSHPKGTARTGELFF
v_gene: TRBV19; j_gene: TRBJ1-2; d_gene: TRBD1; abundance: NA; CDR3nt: TGTGCCAGTAACTCGGACAGGGTAATCGGCTACACCTTC; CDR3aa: CASNSDRVIGYTF
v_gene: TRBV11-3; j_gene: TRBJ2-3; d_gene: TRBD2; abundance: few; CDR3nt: TGTGCCAGCAGCTTTGGCCTAGCGGGAGGGGCAGATACGCAGTATTTT; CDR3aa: CASSFGLAGGADTQYF
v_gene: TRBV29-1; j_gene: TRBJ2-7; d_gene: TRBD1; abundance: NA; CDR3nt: TGCAGCGCTTTAAGGGGACAGGGGGACGAGCAGTACTTC; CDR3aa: CSALRGQGDEQYF
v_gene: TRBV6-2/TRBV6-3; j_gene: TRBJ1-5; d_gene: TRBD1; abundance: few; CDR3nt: TGTGCCAGCAGTGACGGACAGGTTCCTGATCAGCCCCAGCATTTT; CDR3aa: CASSDGQVPDQPQHF
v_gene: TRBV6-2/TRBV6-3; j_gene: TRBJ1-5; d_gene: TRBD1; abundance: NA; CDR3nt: TGTGCCAGCAGTTACCAGACAGGGTGGGATCAGCCCCAGCATTTT; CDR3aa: CASSYQTGWDQPQHF
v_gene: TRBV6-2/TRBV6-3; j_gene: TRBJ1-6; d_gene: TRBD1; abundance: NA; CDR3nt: TGTGCCAGCAGTTACCCCGGACAGGGTTATTCACCCCTCCACTTT; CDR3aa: CASSYPGQGYSPLHF
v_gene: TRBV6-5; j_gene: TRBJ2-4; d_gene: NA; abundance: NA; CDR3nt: TGTGCCAGCAGTTACTCGGCCAGGGAGGCAAACATTCAGTACTTC; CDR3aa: CASSYSAREANIQYF
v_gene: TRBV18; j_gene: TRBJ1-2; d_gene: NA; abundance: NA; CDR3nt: TGTGCCAGCTCACGGGCTCTTGGACAACCCGGTAACTATGGCTACACCTTC; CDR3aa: CASSRALGQPGNYGYTF
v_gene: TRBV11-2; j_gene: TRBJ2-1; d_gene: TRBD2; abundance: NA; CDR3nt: TGTGCCAGCAGCCCATCGGGACTAGCGGGGGGGAATGAGCAGTTCTTC; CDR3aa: CASSPSGLAGGNEQFF
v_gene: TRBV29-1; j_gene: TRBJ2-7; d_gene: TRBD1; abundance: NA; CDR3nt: TGCAGCGCCCGGGACAGGGAGTACTACGAGCAGTACTTC; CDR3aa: CSARDREYYEQYF
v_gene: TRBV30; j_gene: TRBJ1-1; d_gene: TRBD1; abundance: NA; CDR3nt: TGTGCCTGCGGACAGGGATTTATGAACACTGAAGCTTTCTTT; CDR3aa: CACGQGFMNTEAFF